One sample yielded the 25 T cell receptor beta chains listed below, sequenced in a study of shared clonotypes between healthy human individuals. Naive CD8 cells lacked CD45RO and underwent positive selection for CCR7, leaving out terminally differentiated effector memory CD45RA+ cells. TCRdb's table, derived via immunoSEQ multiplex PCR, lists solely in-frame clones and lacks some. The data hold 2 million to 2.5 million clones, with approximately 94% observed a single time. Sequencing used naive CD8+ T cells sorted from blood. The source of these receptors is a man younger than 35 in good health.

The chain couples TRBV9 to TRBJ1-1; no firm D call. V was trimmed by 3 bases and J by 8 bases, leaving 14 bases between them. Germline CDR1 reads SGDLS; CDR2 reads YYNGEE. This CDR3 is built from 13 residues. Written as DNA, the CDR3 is TGTGCCAGCAGCGCCCTCGGAGCGTCCGAAGCTTTCTTT. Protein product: CASSALGASEAFF.

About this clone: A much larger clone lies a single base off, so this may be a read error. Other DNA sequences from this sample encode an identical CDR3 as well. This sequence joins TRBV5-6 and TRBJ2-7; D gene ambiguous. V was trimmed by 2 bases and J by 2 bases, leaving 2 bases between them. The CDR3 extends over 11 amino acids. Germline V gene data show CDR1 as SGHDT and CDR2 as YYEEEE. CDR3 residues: CASSFAYEQYF. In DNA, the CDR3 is TGTGCCAGCAGCTTCGCCTACGAGCAGTACTTC. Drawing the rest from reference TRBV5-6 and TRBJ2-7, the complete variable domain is DAGVTQSPTHLIKTRGQQVTLRCSPKSGHDTVSWYQQALGQGPQFIFQYYEEEERQRGNFPDRFSGHQFPNYSSELNVNALLLGDSALYLCASSFAYEQYFGPGTRLTVT.

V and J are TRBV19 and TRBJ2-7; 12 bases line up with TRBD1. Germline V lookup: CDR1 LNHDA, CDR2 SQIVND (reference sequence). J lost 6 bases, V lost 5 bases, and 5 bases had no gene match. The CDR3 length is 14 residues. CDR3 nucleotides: TGTGCCAGTAGTGCCGGGACAGGGGGCTTCGAGCAGTACTTC. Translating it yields CASSAGTGGFEQYF. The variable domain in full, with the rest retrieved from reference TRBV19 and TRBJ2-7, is DGGITQSPKYLFRKEGQNVTLSCEQNLNHDAMYWYRQDPGQGLRLIYYSQIVNDFQKGDIAEGYSVSREKKESFPLTVTSAQKNPTAFYLCASSAGTGGFEQYFGPGTRLTVT.

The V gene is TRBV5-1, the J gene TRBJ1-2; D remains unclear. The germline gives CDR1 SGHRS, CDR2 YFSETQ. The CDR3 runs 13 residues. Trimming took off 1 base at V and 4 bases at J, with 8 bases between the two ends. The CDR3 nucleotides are TGCGCCAGCAGCTTGTCCACGGTCTATGGCTACACCTTC. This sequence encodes CASSLSTVYGYTF.

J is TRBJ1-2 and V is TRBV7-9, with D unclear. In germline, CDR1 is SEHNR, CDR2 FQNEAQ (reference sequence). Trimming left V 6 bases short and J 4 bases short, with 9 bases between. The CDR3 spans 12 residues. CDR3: CASRDGLYGYTF. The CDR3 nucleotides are TGTGCCAGCAGGGACGGTCTCTATGGCTACACCTTC. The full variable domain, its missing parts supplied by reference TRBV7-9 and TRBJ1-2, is DTGVSQNPRHKITKRGQNVTFRCDPISEHNRLYWYRQTLGQGPEFLTYFQNEAQLEKSRLLSDRFSAERPKGSFSTLEIQRTEQGDSAMYLCASRDGLYGYTFGSGTRLTVV.

CDR3 nucleotides: TGTGCCAGCAGTTTTACGGGCAGCTCTCTCCTCAATGAAAAACTGTTTTTT. This sequence encodes CASSFTGSSLLNEKLFF. J is TRBJ1-4 and V is TRBV28; D not resolved. Trimming left V 3 bases short and J 5 bases short, with 19 bases between. The germline gives CDR1 MDHEN, CDR2 SYDVKM. The CDR3 totals 17 residues.

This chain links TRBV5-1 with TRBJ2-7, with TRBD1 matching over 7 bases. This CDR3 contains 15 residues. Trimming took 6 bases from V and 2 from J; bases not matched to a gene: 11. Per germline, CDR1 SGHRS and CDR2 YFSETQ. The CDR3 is CASNHRDSRTYEQYF. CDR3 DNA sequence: TGCGCCAGCAACCACAGGGACAGCCGGACCTACGAGCAGTACTTC.

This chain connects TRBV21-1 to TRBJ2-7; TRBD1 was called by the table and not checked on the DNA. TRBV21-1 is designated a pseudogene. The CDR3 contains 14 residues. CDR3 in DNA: TGTGCCAGCAGCAAAAAAGGCAGGGGTTACGAGCAGTACTTC. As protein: CASSKKGRGYEQYF.

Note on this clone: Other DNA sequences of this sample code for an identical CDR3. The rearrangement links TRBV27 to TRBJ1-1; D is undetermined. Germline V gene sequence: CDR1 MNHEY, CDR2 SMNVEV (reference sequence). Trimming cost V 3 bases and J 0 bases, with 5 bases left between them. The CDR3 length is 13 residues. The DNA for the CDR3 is TGTGCCAGCAGTTTGACCTTGAACACTGAAGCTTTCTTT. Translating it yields CASSLTLNTEAFF.

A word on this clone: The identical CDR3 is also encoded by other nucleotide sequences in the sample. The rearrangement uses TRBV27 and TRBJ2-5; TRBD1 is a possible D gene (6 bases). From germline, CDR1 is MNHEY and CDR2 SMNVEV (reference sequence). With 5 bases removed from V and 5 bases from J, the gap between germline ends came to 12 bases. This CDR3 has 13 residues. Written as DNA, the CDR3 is TGTGCCAGCAGTCTGGGGGCGAAGGAGACCCAGTACTTC. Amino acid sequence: CASSLGAKETQYF.

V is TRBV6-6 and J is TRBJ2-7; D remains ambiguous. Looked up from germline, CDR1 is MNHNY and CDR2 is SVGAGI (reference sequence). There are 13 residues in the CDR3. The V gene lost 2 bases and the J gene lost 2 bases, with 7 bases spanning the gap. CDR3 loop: CASSYDATYEQYF. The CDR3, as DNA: TGTGCCAGCAGTTACGACGCAACCTACGAGCAGTACTTC.

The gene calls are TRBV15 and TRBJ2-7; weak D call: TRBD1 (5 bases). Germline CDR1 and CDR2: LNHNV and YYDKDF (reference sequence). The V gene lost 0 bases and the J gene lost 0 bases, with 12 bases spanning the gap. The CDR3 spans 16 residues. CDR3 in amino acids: CATSRDRGSSSYEQYF. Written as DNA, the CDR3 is TGTGCCACCAGCAGAGATAGGGGCTCAAGCTCCTACGAGCAGTACTTC.

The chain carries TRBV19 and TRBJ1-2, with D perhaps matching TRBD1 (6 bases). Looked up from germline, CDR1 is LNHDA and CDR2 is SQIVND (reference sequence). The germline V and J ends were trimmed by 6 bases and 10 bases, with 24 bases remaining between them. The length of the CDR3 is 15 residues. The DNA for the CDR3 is TGTGCCAGTAGGCCCTCGGGGGGCGGACCGGTTGACTACACCTTC. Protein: CASRPSGGGPVDYTF.

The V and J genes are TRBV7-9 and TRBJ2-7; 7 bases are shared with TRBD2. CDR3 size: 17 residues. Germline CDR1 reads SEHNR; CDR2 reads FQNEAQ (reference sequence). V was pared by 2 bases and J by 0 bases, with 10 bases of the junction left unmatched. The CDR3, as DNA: TGTGCCAGCAGCTTAAGTTTCGGGGAGCGGGACTCCTACGAGCAGTACTTC. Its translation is CASSLSFGERDSYEQYF. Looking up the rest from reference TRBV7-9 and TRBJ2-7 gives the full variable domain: DTGVSQNPRHKITKRGQNVTFRCDPISEHNRLYWYRQTLGQGPEFLTYFQNEAQLEKSRLLSDRFSAERPKGSFSTLEIQRTEQGDSAMYLCASSLSFGERDSYEQYFGPGTRLTVT.

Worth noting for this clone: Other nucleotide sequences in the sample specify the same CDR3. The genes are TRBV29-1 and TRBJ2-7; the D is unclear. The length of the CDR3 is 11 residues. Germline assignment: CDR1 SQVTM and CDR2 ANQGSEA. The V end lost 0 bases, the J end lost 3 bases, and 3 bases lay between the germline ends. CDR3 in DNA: TGCAGCGTTGAAGAAGACTACGAGCAGTACTTC. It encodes CSVEEDYEQYF.

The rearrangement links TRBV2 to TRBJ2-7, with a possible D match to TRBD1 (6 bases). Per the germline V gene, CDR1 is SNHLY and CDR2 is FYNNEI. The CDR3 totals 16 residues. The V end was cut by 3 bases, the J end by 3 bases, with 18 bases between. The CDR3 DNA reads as TGTGCCAGCAGTGATCTCCCACAGGGTTACATCTACGAGCAGTACTTC. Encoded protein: CASSDLPQGYIYEQYF.

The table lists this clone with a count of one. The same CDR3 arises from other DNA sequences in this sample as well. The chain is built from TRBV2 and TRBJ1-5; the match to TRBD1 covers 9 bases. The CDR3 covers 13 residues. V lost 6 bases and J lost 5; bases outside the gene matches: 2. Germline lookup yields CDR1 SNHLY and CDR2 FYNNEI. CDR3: CASRGQGYQPQHF. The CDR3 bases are TGTGCCAGCAGGGGACAGGGCTATCAGCCCCAGCATTTT.

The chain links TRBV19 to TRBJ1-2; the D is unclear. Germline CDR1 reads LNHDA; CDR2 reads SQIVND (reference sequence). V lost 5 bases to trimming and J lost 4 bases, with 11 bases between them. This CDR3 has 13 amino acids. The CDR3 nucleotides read TGTGCCAGTAGTTGGTCCGATAGCTATGGCTACACCTTC. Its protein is CASSWSDSYGYTF.

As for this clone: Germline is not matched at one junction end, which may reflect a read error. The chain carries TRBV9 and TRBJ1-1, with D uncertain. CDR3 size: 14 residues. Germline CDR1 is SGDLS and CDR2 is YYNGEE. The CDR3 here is CASSVGGGNAEAFF. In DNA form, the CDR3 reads TGTGCCAGCAGCGTAGGGGGAGGGAACGCTGAAGCTTTCTTT.

The CDR3 sequence is CASSYRDGRDTQYF. CDR3 DNA: TGTGCCAGCAGCTATCGGGACGGTAGAGATACGCAGTATTTT. J is TRBJ2-3 and V is TRBV27; D is possibly TRBD1 or TRBD2 (5 bases each). Trimming shortened V by 6 bases and J by 5 bases, and 15 bases separated the two germline ends. CDR3 length: 14 amino acids. The germline V gene has CDR1 MNHEY and CDR2 SMNVEV (reference sequence).

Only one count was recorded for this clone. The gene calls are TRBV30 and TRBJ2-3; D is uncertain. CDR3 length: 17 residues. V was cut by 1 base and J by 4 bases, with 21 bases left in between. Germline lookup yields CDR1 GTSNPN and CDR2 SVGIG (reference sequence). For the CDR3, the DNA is TGTGCCTGGAGTGATCGGGTAACCATATGGGTCCCAGATACGCAGTATTTT. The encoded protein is CAWSDRVTIWVPDTQYF. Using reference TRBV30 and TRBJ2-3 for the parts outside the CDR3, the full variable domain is SQTIHQWPATLVQPVGSPLSLECTVEGTSNPNLYWYRQAAGRGLQLLFYSVGIGQISSEVPQNLSASRPQDRQFILSSKKLLLSDSGFYLCAWSDRVTIWVPDTQYFGPGTRLTVL.

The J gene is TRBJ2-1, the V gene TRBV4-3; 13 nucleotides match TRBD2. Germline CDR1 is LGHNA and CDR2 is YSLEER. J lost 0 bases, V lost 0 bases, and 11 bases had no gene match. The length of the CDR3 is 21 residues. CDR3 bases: TGCGCCAGCAGCCAAGATGCTCCGGGACTAGCGGGGTCGAGCTCCTACAATGAGCAGTTCTTC. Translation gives CASSQDAPGLAGSSSYNEQFF.

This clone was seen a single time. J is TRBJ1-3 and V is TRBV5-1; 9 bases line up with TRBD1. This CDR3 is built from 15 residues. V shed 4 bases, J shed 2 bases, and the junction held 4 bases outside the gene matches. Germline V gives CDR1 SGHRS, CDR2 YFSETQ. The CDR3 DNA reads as TGCGCCAGCAGCAGACAGGGGGGGCCTGGAAACACCATATATTTT. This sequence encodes CASSRQGGPGNTIYF.

DNA for the CDR3: TGTGCCAGCAGCTCGACAAGCTCCTACGAGCAGTACTTC. It yields the protein CASSSTSSYEQYF. V gene TRBV5-4 combines with J gene TRBJ2-7; no clear D. Germline CDR1 reads SGHNT; CDR2 reads YYREEE (reference sequence). The CDR3 has 13 amino acids. V was trimmed by 3 bases and J by 0 bases, leaving 7 bases between them.

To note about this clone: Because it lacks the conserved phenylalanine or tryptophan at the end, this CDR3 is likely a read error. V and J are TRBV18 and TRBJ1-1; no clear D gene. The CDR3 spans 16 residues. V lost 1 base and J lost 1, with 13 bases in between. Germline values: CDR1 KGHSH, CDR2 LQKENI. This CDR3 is CASSPRSDGWNTEAFL. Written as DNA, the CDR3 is TGTGCCAGCTCACCACGTTCTGACGGATGGAACACTGAAGCTTTCCTT.